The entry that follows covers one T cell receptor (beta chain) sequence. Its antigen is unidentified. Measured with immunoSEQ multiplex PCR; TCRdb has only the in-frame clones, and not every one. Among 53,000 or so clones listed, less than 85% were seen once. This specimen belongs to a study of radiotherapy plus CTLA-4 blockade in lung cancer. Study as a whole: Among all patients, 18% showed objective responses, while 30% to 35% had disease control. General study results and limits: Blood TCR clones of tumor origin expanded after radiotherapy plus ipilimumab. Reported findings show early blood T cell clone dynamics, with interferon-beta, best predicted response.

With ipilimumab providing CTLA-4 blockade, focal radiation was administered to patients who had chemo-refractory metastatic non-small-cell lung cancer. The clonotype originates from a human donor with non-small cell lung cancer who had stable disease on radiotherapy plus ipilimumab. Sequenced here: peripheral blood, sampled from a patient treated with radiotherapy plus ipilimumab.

CDR3 in amino acids: CASSRTGLNEKLFF. Here the CDR3 DNA reads TGTGCCAGCAGCAGGACAGGGTTAAATGAAAAACTGTTTTTT. The rearrangement joins TRBV6-5 to TRBJ1-4; TRBD1 aligns across 8 bases. V lost 6 bases and J lost 5; bases outside the gene matches: 5. Germline V gene sequence: CDR1 MNHEY, CDR2 SVGAGI. This CDR3 is built from 14 residues.